This T cell receptor beta chain was obtained from a study of blood T cell repertoires in COVID-19. Overall study context: The United States, Italy and Spain provided the acute and convalescent COVID-19 samples. Sources were T cells, B-cell-depleted T cells, or PBMCs; the material itself was cDNA or gDNA.

Generated by immunoSEQ multiplex PCR, the TCRdb table keeps only in-frame clones and is missing some. The sample carries under 250,000 clones, roughly 85% recorded once. Germline V gene data show CDR1 as SGHAT and CDR2 as FQNNGV. V lost 1 base, J lost 8 bases, and 8 bases lay in between. The CDR3 is made up of 12 amino acids. This clone has just a few counts. Participants were aged about 18 to 100 years from more than 20 US areas. Cohort assignment relied on participant-reported clinical history. The chain is built from TRBV11-2 and TRBJ1-1; unclear D gene. This TCR came from a woman between 45 and 65 years old with acute COVID-19. The sample was PBMCs or T cells enriched from blood (not recorded which). The CDR3 region is CASSLGEAEAFF. For the CDR3, the DNA is TGTGCCAGCAGCTTAGGGGAGGCCGAAGCTTTCTTT.